Below, 7 T cell receptor beta chains from the same sample are listed, as sequenced in a study of neurological immune-mediated disorders. TCRdb re-called the 5' RACE reads through MiXCR, storing one row per CDR3 protein. This sample has around 20,000 distinct CDR3 sequences, with approximately 26% found just once. Sequencing was done on a sample of PBMCs. These receptors came from a man in his fifties with HTLV-1-associated myelopathy (HAM/TSP).

Ten or more counts support this clonotype. The gene calls are TRBV4-1 and TRBJ1-2, with 7 bases that match TRBD1. Looked up from germline, CDR1 is MGHRA and CDR2 is YSYEKL. This CDR3 has 16 amino acids. Trimming at V came to 0 bases and at J to 8 bases, leaving 12 bases not matched to a gene. The CDR3 reads CASSQDSGTGDGGYTF. As DNA, the CDR3 is TGCGCCAGCAGCCAAGATTCGGGTACAGGGGATGGAGGCTACACCTTC.

This clonotype was counted only a few times. J is TRBJ2-7 and V is TRBV6-6, with D perhaps TRBD1 (6 bases). CDR3 size: 13 residues. Germline lookup yields CDR1 MNHNY and CDR2 SVGAGI (reference sequence). Trimming removed 6 bases from V and 5 bases from J, with 14 bases in between. CDR3 residues: CASSGTGLNEQYF. The CDR3 coding sequence is TGTGCCAGCAGCGGTACAGGGCTGAACGAGCAGTACTTC.

This clonotype showed up many times. J is TRBJ2-2 and V is TRBV5-6, with a weak D call TRBD1 (6 bases). V was clipped by 3 bases and J by 0 bases, with 18 bases between them. Germline CDR1 and CDR2: SGHDT and YYEEEE. The CDR3 has 18 amino acids. The CDR3 protein is CASSYRQASLSNTGELFF. Written as DNA, the CDR3 is TGTGCCAGCAGCTACCGACAGGCATCACTTTCGAACACCGGGGAGCTGTTTTTT.

The rearrangement links TRBV20-1 to TRBJ1-2; D is possibly TRBD1 (5 bases). Germline CDR1 and CDR2: DFQATT and SNEGSKA (reference sequence). The CDR3 has 13 amino acids. V was trimmed by 0 bases and J by 8 bases, leaving 13 bases between them. CDR3 in DNA: TGCAGTGCTAGAGAGCCCGGGCCAGGGGGCTACACCTTC. Protein product: CSAREPGPGGYTF.

The sample holds many counts of this clonotype. The chain recombines TRBV7-9 with TRBJ2-3; possibly TRBD2 for D (5 bases). With 5 bases removed from V and 3 bases from J, the gap between germline ends came to 12 bases. The CDR3 is made up of 14 amino acids. Germline V gives CDR1 SEHNR, CDR2 FQNEAQ (reference sequence). CDR3 region: CASSLPRGTDTQYF. The CDR3 bases are TGTGCCAGCAGCCTGCCGAGAGGGACAGATACGCAGTATTTT.

This clonotype appeared a few times. The V gene is TRBV6-1, the J gene TRBJ2-1; no definite D call. Trimming took off 5 bases at V and 7 bases at J, with 9 bases between the two ends. There are 12 residues in the CDR3. CDR1 is MNHNS and CDR2 is SASEGT in the germline V gene. CDR3 sequence: CASSFAINEQFF. CDR3 DNA: TGTGCCAGCAGTTTCGCAATAAATGAGCAGTTCTTC.

This rearrangement joins TRBV3-1 to TRBJ2-7; D may be TRBD1 or TRBD2 (5 bases each). Trimming pared 4 bases from V and 2 bases from J, leaving 15 bases between. Per germline, CDR1 LGHDT and CDR2 YNNKEL (reference sequence). The CDR3 loop spans 15 amino acids. The CDR3 nucleotides are TGTGCCAGCAGCCGTGACGGGGCGAGCCCCTACGAGCAGTACTTC. Its protein is CASSRDGASPYEQYF.